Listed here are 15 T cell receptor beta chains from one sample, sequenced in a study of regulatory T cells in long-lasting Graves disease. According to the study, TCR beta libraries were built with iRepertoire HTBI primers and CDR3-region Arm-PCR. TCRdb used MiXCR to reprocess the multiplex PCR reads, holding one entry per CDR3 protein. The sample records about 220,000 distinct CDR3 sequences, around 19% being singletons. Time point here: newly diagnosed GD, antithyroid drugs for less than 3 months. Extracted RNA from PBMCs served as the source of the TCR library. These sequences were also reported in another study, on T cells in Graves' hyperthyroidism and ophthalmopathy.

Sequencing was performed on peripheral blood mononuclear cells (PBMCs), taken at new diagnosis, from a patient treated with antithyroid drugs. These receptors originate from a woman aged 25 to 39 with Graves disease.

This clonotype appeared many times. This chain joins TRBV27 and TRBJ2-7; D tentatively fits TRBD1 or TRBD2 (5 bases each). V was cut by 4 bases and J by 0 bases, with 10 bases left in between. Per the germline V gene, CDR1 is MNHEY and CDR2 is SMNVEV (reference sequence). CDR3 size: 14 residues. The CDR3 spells CASSWDGISYEQYF. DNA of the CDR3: TGTGCCAGCAGTTGGGACGGAATCTCCTACGAGCAGTACTTC.

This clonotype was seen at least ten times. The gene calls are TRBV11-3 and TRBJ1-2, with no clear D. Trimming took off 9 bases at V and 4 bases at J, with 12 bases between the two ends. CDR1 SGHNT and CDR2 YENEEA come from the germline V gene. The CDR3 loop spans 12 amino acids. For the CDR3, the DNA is TGTGCCAGTGGGGAAAGCCCCTATGGCTACACCTTC. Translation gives CASGESPYGYTF.

This chain's CDR3 is CSVTGGTGNRANEKLFF. Written as DNA, the CDR3 is TGCAGCGTTACCGGCGGGACAGGGAATCGAGCTAATGAAAAACTGTTTTTT. The chain employs TRBV29-1 and TRBJ1-4; 9 bases align to TRBD1. This CDR3 is built from 17 residues. The J segment lost 3 bases and the V segment lost 5 bases, leaving 13 bases of the junction unmatched. Germline V gene data show CDR1 as SQVTM and CDR2 as ANQGSEA.

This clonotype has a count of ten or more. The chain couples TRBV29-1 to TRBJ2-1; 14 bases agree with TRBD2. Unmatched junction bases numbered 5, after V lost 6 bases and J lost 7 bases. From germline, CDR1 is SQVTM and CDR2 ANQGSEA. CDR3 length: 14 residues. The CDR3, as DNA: TGCAGCGTGGCGGGACTAGCGGGAGAAAATGAGCAGTTCTTC. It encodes CSVAGLAGENEQFF.

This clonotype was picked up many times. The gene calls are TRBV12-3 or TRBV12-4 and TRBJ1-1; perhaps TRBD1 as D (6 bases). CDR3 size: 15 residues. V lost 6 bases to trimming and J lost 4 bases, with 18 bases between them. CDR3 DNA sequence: TGTGCCAGCAGGGACCTGGGACACCGAGGCACTGAAGCTTTCTTT. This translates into CASRDLGHRGTEAFF.

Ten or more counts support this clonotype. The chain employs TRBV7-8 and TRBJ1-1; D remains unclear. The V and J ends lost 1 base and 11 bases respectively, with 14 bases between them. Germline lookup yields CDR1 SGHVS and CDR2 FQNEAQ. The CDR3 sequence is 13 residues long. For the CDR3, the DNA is TGTGCCAGCAGCTTAGACGGGCAGGTCGGGGCTTTCTTT. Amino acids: CASSLDGQVGAFF.

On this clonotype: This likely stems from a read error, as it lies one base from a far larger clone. The chain's CDR3 is CVSSLPGLASYEQYF. The CDR3 nucleotides read TGTGTCAGCAGCCTACCGGGACTAGCGTCCTACGAGCAGTACTTC. V gene TRBV11-1 combines with J gene TRBJ2-7; 10 nucleotides agree with TRBD2. CDR1 is SGHAT, CDR2 FQDESV, per germline (reference sequence). This CDR3 is 15 amino acids long.

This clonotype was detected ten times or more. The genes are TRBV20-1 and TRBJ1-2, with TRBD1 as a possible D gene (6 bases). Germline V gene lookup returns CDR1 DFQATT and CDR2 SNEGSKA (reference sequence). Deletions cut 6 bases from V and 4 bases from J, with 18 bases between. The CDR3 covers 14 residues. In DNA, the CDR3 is TGCAGTGCGCCCAACAGGGAGGAGGTCTATGGCTACACCTTC. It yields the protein CSAPNREEVYGYTF.

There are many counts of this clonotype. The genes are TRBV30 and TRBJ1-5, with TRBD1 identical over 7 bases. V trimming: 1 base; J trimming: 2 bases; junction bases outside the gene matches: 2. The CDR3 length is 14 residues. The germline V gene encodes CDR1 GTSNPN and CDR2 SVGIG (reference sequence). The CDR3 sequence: CAWSGGGGNQPQHF. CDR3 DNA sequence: TGTGCCTGGAGTGGAGGGGGCGGCAATCAGCCCCAGCATTTT.

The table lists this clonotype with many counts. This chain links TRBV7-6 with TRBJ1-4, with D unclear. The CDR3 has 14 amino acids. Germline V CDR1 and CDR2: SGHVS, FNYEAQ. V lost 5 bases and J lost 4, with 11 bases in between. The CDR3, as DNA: TGTGCCAGCAGCCCCGGACTGTTTAATGAAAAACTGTTTTTT. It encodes CASSPGLFNEKLFF.

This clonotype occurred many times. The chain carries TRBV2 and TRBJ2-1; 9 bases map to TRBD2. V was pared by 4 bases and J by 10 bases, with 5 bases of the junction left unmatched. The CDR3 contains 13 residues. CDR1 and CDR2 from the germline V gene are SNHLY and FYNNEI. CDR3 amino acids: CASSAGSGGEQFF. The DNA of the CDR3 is TGTGCCAGCAGTGCGGGTAGCGGGGGAGAGCAGTTCTTC.

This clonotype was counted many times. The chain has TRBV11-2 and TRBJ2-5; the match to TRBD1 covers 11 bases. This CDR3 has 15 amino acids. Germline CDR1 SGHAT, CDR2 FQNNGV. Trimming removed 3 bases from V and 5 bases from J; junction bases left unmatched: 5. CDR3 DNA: TGTGCCAGCAGCTTTGGGACAGGGGGGGGGGAGACCCAGTACTTC. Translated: CASSFGTGGGETQYF.

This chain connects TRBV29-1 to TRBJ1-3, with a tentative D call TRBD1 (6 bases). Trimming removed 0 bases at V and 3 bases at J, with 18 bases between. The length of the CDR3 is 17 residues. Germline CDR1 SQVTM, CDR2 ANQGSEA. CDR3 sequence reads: CSVEDRQGSKGGNTIYF. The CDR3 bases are TGCAGCGTTGAAGACAGGCAGGGGTCTAAGGGTGGAAACACCATATATTTT.

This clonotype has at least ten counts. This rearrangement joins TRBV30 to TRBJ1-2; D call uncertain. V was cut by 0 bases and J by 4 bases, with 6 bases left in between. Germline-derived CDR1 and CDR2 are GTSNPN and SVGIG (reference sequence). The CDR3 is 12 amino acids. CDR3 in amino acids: CAWSVQAYGYTF. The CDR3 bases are TGTGCCTGGAGTGTCCAGGCCTATGGCTACACCTTC.

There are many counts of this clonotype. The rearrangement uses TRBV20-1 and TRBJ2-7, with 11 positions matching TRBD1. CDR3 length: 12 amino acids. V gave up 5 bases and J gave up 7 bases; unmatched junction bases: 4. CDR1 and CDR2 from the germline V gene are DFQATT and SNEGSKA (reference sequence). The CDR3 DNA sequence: TGCAGTGCTTCCCGGGACAGGGGGGAGCAGTACTTC. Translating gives CSASRDRGEQYF.